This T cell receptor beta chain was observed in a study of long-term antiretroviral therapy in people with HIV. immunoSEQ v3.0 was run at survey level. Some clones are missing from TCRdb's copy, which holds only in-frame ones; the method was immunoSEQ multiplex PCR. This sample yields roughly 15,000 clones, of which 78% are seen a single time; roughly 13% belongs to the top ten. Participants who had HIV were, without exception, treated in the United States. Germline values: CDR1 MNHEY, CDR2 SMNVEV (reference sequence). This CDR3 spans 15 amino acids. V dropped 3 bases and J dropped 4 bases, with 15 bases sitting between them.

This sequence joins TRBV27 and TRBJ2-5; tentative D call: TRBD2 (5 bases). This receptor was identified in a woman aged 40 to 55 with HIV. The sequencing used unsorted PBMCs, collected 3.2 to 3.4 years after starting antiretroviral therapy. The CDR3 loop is CASSFSRGTGETQYF. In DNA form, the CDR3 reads TGTGCCAGCAGTTTTTCCCGGGGAACGGGAGAGACCCAGTACTTC.